This is a list of T cell receptor beta chains from one sample in a study of long-term antiretroviral therapy in people with HIV. TCRdb keeps only in-frame clones here, not all; method: immunoSEQ multiplex PCR. This sample has approximately 20,000 clones, with around three quarters found just once. Sequencing used unsorted PBMCs, obtained 2.2 years after starting antiretroviral therapy. The receptors were sampled from a man aged 45-65 years with HIV. Each CDR3 is given with its conserved first and last residue. D genes are given only for firm matches. Clone size is stated in some rows and not others, as once, few, many or a class when expanded.

v_call,clone_size,j_call,d_call,cdr3_aa,cdr3_nt
TRBV6-5,-,TRBJ2-7,-,CASSYSISVGEQYF,TGTGCCAGCAGTTACTCGATATCGGTAGGCGAGCAGTACTTC
TRBV18,once,TRBJ1-3,-,CASSPSPQGSGNTIYF,TGTGCCAGCTCACCTTCCCCCCAGGGTAGTGGAAACACCATATATTTT
TRBV6-6,-,TRBJ2-3,TRBD2,CASSYGQTSDTDTQYF,TGTGCCAGCAGTTACGGACAGACTAGCGACACAGATACGCAGTATTTT
TRBV7-2,-,TRBJ1-2,-,CASSLVGTGNYGYTF,TGTGCCAGCAGCTTAGTCGGGACCGGTAACTATGGCTACACCTTC
TRBV5-5,-,TRBJ1-5,TRBD1,CASSLVAGGRGNQPQHF,TGTGCCAGCAGCTTGGTTGCAGGGGGAAGGGGTAATCAGCCCCAGCATTTT
TRBV2,-,TRBJ1-2,TRBD1,CASTGTGQTYGYTF,TGTGCCAGCACCGGGACAGGGCAGACCTATGGCTACACCTTC
TRBV2,few,TRBJ2-1,-,CASSDPYNEQFF,TGTGCCAGCAGCGACCCATACAATGAGCAGTTCTTC
TRBV6-5,-,TRBJ2-1,-,CASKASSYNEQFF,TGTGCCAGCAAAGCCAGCTCCTACAATGAGCAGTTCTTC
TRBV28,-,TRBJ1-5,-,CASRTPMGGNSNQPQHF,TGTGCCAGCAGGACGCCAATGGGCGGGAATAGCAATCAGCCCCAGCATTTT
TRBV9,once,TRBJ1-4,-,CARKGEKLFF,TGTGCCAGAAAAGGCGAAAAACTGTTTTTT
TRBV4-3,once,TRBJ2-7,TRBD2,CASSQLRGGHYEQYF,TGCGCCAGCAGCCAATTGCGGGGGGGCCACTACGAGCAGTACTTC
TRBV9,-,TRBJ1-3,-,CASSVDGGAGNTIYF,TGTGCCAGCAGCGTAGATGGGGGGGCTGGAAACACCATATATTTT
TRBV9,-,TRBJ2-5,-,CASSVSGVMETQYF,TGTGCCAGCAGCGTATCCGGGGTGATGGAGACCCAGTACTTC
TRBV18,few,TRBJ1-5,-,CASSPQQNQPQHF,TGTGCCAGCTCACCACAACAGAATCAGCCCCAGCATTTT
TRBV9,-,TRBJ2-3,-,CASSVDGSAPRTDTQYF,TGTGCCAGCAGCGTAGACGGGAGTGCCCCCCGCACAGATACGCAGTATTTT
TRBV29-1,-,TRBJ2-3,TRBD2,CSVTGLAGGQAQYF,TGCAGCGTTACCGGACTAGCGGGGGGGCAGGCGCAGTATTTT
TRBV5-6,-,TRBJ2-7,-,CASSSGVYEQYF,TGTGCCAGCAGCAGTGGCGTATACGAGCAGTACTTC
TRBV7-2,-,TRBJ2-1,TRBD2,CASSLGLAGGLGNEQFF,TGTGCCAGCAGCTTAGGACTAGCGGGGGGGCTGGGCAATGAGCAGTTCTTC
TRBV28,-,TRBJ2-5,-,CASSLGGTPETQYF,TGTGCCAGCAGTTTAGGGGGGACACCGGAGACCCAGTACTTC
TRBV21-1,-,TRBJ2-5,-,CASSRTRRGGQETQYF,TGTGCCAGCAGCCGGACGCGCAGGGGCGGTCAAGAGACCCAGTACTTC
TRBV7-8,-,TRBJ2-3,TRBD1,CASRSPGQGATDTQYF,TGTGCCAGCAGATCTCCGGGACAGGGGGCGACAGATACGCAGTATTTT
TRBV4-3,-,TRBJ1-4,-,CASSQDVRARGEKLFF,TGCGCCAGCAGCCAAGATGTGCGTGCTCGGGGGGAAAAACTGTTTTTT
TRBV19,-,TRBJ2-7,-,CASSIGQVHEQYF,TGTGCCAGTAGTATAGGACAGGTTCACGAGCAGTACTTC
TRBV28,few,TRBJ1-2,-,CASSLNYGYTF,TGTGCCAGCAGTTTAAACTATGGCTACACCTTC
TRBV18,once,TRBJ2-1,TRBD2,CASSPERGGPYNEQFF,TGTGCCAGCTCACCAGAGCGGGGGGGCCCCTACAATGAGCAGTTCTTC
TRBV9,-,TRBJ1-3,TRBD1,CASSTGTGGAGNTIYF,TGTGCCAGCAGCACCGGGACAGGGGGCGCAGGAAACACCATATATTTT
TRBV6-6,-,TRBJ2-7,TRBD2,CASSYSALAGFEQYF,TGTGCCAGCAGTTACTCGGCACTAGCGGGATTCGAGCAGTACTTC
TRBV30,once,TRBJ1-3,-,CACDQGTGNTIYF,TGTGCCTGCGACCAGGGGACTGGAAACACCATATATTTT
TRBV5-1,-,TRBJ2-7,TRBD2,CASSPSSGSLYEQYF,TGCGCCAGCAGCCCCTCTAGCGGGAGCCTCTACGAGCAGTACTTC
TRBV27,few,TRBJ2-7,-,CASSLSVGQIGQYF,TGTGCCAGCAGTTTATCCGTGGGGCAGATCGGGCAGTACTTC
TRBV5-1,-,TRBJ2-3,-,CASSLAGQGGDTQYF,TGCGCCAGCAGCTTGGCCGGGCAGGGTGGAGATACGCAGTATTTT
TRBV27,few,TRBJ1-2,TRBD1,CASSPRQGRGGYTF,TGTGCCAGCAGTCCCCGACAGGGCAGAGGTGGCTACACCTTC
TRBV14,-,TRBJ2-5,-,CASSKLTGKVGETQYF,TGTGCCAGCAGCAAACTCACAGGGAAGGTTGGAGAGACCCAGTACTTC
TRBV18,few,TRBJ1-2,TRBD1,CASSPLDTERQGGYGYTF,TGTGCCAGCTCACCGCTCGACACCGAGAGACAGGGCGGCTATGGCTACACCTTC
TRBV5-6,-,TRBJ2-1,-,CASSPLYVNEQFF,TGTGCCAGCAGCCCCCTATACGTCAATGAGCAGTTCTTC
TRBV27,few,TRBJ1-2,-,CASSLKGGSYGYTF,TGTGCCAGCAGTTTAAAGGGGGGGTCCTATGGCTACACCTTC
TRBV19,few,TRBJ1-1,TRBD1,CASSIRYRGQHTEAFF,TGTGCCAGTAGTATAAGGTACAGGGGCCAGCACACTGAAGCTTTCTTT
TRBV15,-,TRBJ2-3,-,CATSRERGTGTDTQYF,TGTGCCACCAGCAGAGAGAGAGGGACGGGCACAGATACGCAGTATTTT
TRBV28,few,TRBJ2-7,TRBD2,CASSLIAGAGREQYF,TGTGCCAGCAGTCTCATAGCGGGAGCGGGGCGCGAGCAGTACTTC
TRBV4-1,-,TRBJ2-3,TRBD2,CASSQAGGPADTQYF,TGCGCCAGCAGCCAAGCGGGGGGGCCTGCAGATACGCAGTATTTT
TRBV6-5,-,TRBJ1-1,-,CASSYGNAGNTEAFF,TGTGCCAGCAGTTACGGGAACGCCGGGAACACTGAAGCTTTCTTT
TRBV5-4,-,TRBJ2-7,-,CASSWGNRKYEQYF,TGTGCCAGCAGCTGGGGGAACAGGAAGTACGAGCAGTACTTC
TRBV2,-,TRBJ2-3,TRBD2,CASTASLAGATDTQYF,TGTGCCAGCACGGCCAGTCTAGCGGGAGCTACAGATACGCAGTATTTT
TRBV7-2,-,TRBJ2-2,TRBD2,CASSLYGGATGELFF,TGTGCCAGCAGCTTATACGGGGGGGCCACCGGGGAGCTGTTTTTT
TRBV4-1,-,TRBJ2-3,TRBD2,CASSRPTSGPMAAGTQYF,TGCGCCAGCAGCCGCCCGACTAGCGGTCCCATGGCCGCAGGGACGCAGTATTTT
TRBV9,-,TRBJ1-2,-,CASSLGQNYGYTF,TGTGCCAGCAGCTTAGGTCAAAACTATGGCTACACCTTC
TRBV7-9,-,TRBJ2-4,-,CASTPPEVLAKNIQYF,TGTGCCAGCACTCCCCCAGAGGTTCTAGCCAAAAACATTCAGTACTTC
TRBV28,-,TRBJ1-4,TRBD1,CASSLSETGEREKLFF,TGTGCCAGCAGTTTATCGGAGACAGGGGAGCGCGAAAAACTGTTTTTT
TRBV9,-,TRBJ2-5,-,CASSVEADRKETQYF,TGTGCCAGCAGCGTAGAGGCAGATAGAAAAGAGACCCAGTACTTC
TRBV5-4,-,TRBJ2-7,TRBD1,CASSPGTGGYEQYF,TGTGCCAGCAGCCCCGGGACAGGGGGATACGAGCAGTACTTC
TRBV19,few,TRBJ1-1,-,CASSITGGLNTEAFF,TGTGCCAGTAGTATAACGGGGGGGTTGAACACTGAAGCTTTCTTT
TRBV28,-,TRBJ1-5,TRBD1,CASSLSTGAGNQPQHF,TGTGCCAGCAGTTTGTCCACAGGGGCAGGCAATCAGCCCCAGCATTTT
TRBV5-8,-,TRBJ1-2,-,CASSFGRGLVLGYTF,TGTGCCAGCAGCTTCGGTAGAGGGTTAGTGCTTGGCTACACCTTC
TRBV5-1,once,TRBJ2-3,TRBD2,CASSLGLAGLTDTQYF,TGCGCCAGCAGCTTGGGGCTAGCGGGTCTCACAGATACGCAGTATTTT
TRBV6-1,-,TRBJ2-1,-,CASSHRAYSYNEQFF,TGTGCCAGCAGTCACCGGGCCTACTCCTACAATGAGCAGTTCTTC
TRBV6-1,-,TRBJ2-7,-,CASSDYGSSYEQYF,TGTGCCAGCAGTGACTACGGGAGCTCCTACGAGCAGTACTTC
TRBV10-1,few,TRBJ2-7,TRBD1,CASSEGTGGSYEQYF,TGCGCCAGCAGTGAAGGGACAGGGGGCTCCTACGAGCAGTACTTC
TRBV5-1,-,TRBJ1-1,-,CASSLFRGQGSEAFF,TGCGCCAGCAGCTTGTTTAGGGGTCAGGGGAGTGAAGCTTTCTTT
TRBV7-2,-,TRBJ1-5,-,CASSSVGGGQPQHF,TGTGCCAGCAGCTCCGTTGGGGGTGGACAGCCCCAGCATTTT